This is a list of T cell receptor beta chains from one sample in a study of T cells in Graves' hyperthyroidism and ophthalmopathy. TCRdb reanalysed the multiplex PCR reads using MiXCR and keeps one entry per CDR3 protein. This table has about 520,000 distinct CDR3 sequences, roughly 24% appearing once. Sequencing used blood. Receptors originate from a young woman with Graves' ophthalmopathy. CDR3s include the opening cysteine and the closing phenylalanine or tryptophan. D genes are given only for firm matches. Rows may omit the clone size; those that give it use once, few, many or a size class.

clone_size,v_call,d_call,j_call,cdr3_nt,cdr3_aa
-,TRBV27,-,TRBJ1-2,TGTGCCAGCAGTTTAAACAGGAACTATGGCTACACCTTC,CASSLNRNYGYTF
few,TRBV6-5,-,TRBJ2-7,TGTGCCAGCAGTTACTCGAACGGGAAAGGAGGCTACGAGCAGTACTTC,CASSYSNGKGGYEQYF
-,TRBV29-1,-,TRBJ1-5,TGCAGCGTGAAACTGCCCGGAGATCAGCCCCAGCATTTT,CSVKLPGDQPQHF
-,TRBV28,TRBD1,TRBJ2-7,TGTGCCAGCAGTTCGGGACAGGGTGGATCCTACGAGCAGTACTTC,CASSSGQGGSYEQYF
many,TRBV6-1,-,TRBJ2-3,TGTGCCAGCAGTGAATCCGGCGCGTCGGATACGCAGTATTTT,CASSESGASDTQYF
-,TRBV20-1,TRBD1,TRBJ1-1,TGCAGTGCTAGTAAGGGGGCCTGGAACACTGAAGCTTTCTTT,CSASKGAWNTEAFF
few,TRBV6-1,TRBD1,TRBJ1-2,TGTGCCAGCAGTGAAGTAGGGACAGCGACTAACTATGGCTACACCTTC,CASSEVGTATNYGYTF
many,TRBV5-1,-,TRBJ1-2,TGCGCCAGCAGCTTCAGCGAGGAGTACTATGGCTACACCTTC,CASSFSEEYYGYTF
many,TRBV12-3/TRBV12-4,-,TRBJ1-2,TGTGCCAGCAGTTTATACACCAACTATGGCTACACCTTC,CASSLYTNYGYTF
many,TRBV7-9,-,TRBJ1-2,TGTGCCAGCAGCTTAACGGGGATACTTAACTATGGCTACACCTTC,CASSLTGILNYGYTF
-,TRBV12-3/TRBV12-4,TRBD1,TRBJ2-7,TGTGCCAGCAGTTTTAACAGACAGGGGGCGGGTGAGCAGTACTTC,CASSFNRQGAGEQYF
-,TRBV6-5,TRBD2,TRBJ2-5,TGTGCCAGCAGCTTAGTCCTAGCGGGGAAAGAGACCCAGTACTTC,CASSLVLAGKETQYF
many,TRBV7-8,-,TRBJ1-5,TGTGCCAGCGGATCCAATCCTCGACAGATCGGGTTTAATCAGCCCCAGCATTTT,CASGSNPRQIGFNQPQHF
many,TRBV20-1,TRBD2,TRBJ2-7,TGCAGTGCTAGAGATCGGCTAGCGGGGGGTCTGTACTTC,CSARDRLAGGLYF
few,TRBV6-2/TRBV6-3,-,TRBJ2-5,TGTGCCAGCAGTTACATTGGACTACAAGAGACCCAGTACTTC,CASSYIGLQETQYF
many,TRBV11-2,-,TRBJ1-5,TGTGCCAGCAGCTTAGACGGGGATTTATATCAGCCCCAGCATTTT,CASSLDGDLYQPQHF
many,TRBV7-8,-,TRBJ2-5,TGTGCCAGCAGCTTAACGGGACACCGCGCTTGGGAGACCCAGTACTTC,CASSLTGHRAWETQYF
many,TRBV19,TRBD1,TRBJ2-7,TGTGCCAGTAGCACGACCGGGACAGCCTACGAGCAGTACTTC,CASSTTGTAYEQYF
once,TRBV28,-,TRBJ2-7,TGTGCCAGCAGTTTAGTACGGAACCGAGGAGGAGGCCACTCCTACGAGCAGTACTTC,CASSLVRNRGGGHSYEQYF
-,TRBV6-5,-,TRBJ1-6,TGTGCCAGCAGTTACACGGCAGGCAATTCACCCCTCCACTTT,CASSYTAGNSPLHF
-,TRBV2,TRBD1,TRBJ1-5,TGTGCCAGCGGAGGGGACAGGTTTGATCAGCCCCAGCATTTT,CASGGDRFDQPQHF
many,TRBV6-1,TRBD2,TRBJ2-2,TGTGCCAGCACCCCGACTAGCGGAGACACCGGGGAGCTGTTTTTT,CASTPTSGDTGELFF
few,TRBV6-5,-,TRBJ1-5,TGTGCCAGCAGTGACTCATACAATCAGCCCCAGCATTTT,CASSDSYNQPQHF
-,TRBV6-5,-,TRBJ2-2,TGTGCCAACAGTTATCTTGCCGGGGAGCTGTTTTTT,CANSYLAGELFF
-,TRBV20-1,TRBD1,TRBJ1-6,TGCAGTGCTAGGGAAGGGACAGGGGTGTCCTATAATTCACCCCTCCACTTT,CSAREGTGVSYNSPLHF
many,TRBV11-2,-,TRBJ2-6,TGTGCCAGCAGCTACGGGACATGGTTCTCTGGGGCCAACGTCCTGACTTTC,CASSYGTWFSGANVLTF
-,TRBV6-2/TRBV6-3,-,TRBJ2-7,TGTGCCAGCAGTTTCTACTCAGTGAGCGAGCAGTACTTC,CASSFYSVSEQYF
many,TRBV18,-,TRBJ1-1,TGTGCCAGCTCACTCGGGACGGCTAGTGAAGCTTTCTTT,CASSLGTASEAFF
-,TRBV10-3,-,TRBJ1-5,TGTGCCATCAGAAAGGATAGCAATCAGCCCCAGCATTTT,CAIRKDSNQPQHF
-,TRBV12-3/TRBV12-4,-,TRBJ2-7,TGTGCCAGCAGTTTCGGGGACGGAACCTACGAGCAGTACTTC,CASSFGDGTYEQYF
many,TRBV27,TRBD2,TRBJ2-3,TGTGCCAGCAGTTTCAGAGCGGGGTTTAGGGATACGCAGTATTTT,CASSFRAGFRDTQYF
many,TRBV24-1,-,TRBJ1-5,TGTGCCACCAGTGATACGAACAATTTATATAGCAATCAGCCCCAGCATTTT,CATSDTNNLYSNQPQHF
few,TRBV29-1,-,TRBJ2-7,TGCAGCGTTATACGGGTCGGGGGTGCCTACGAGCAGTACTTC,CSVIRVGGAYEQYF
-,TRBV11-1,-,TRBJ1-1,TGTGCCAGCAGCTTAGCGTCTCCGTTACGAAACACTGAAGCTTTCTTT,CASSLASPLRNTEAFF
few,TRBV6-1,-,TRBJ2-7,TGTGCCACCCCTATCCCAGGGGCGCTTGGCGAGCAGTACTTC,CATPIPGALGEQYF
many,TRBV28,-,TRBJ1-3,TGTGCCAGCACCCTCGAGGGATTCTATAGCTCTGGAAACACCATATATTTT,CASTLEGFYSSGNTIYF
many,TRBV20-1,TRBD1,TRBJ2-7,TGCAGTGTCTTTGGGCAGGGGGAGTACGAGCAGTACTTC,CSVFGQGEYEQYF
-,TRBV7-8,-,TRBJ2-5,TGTGCCAGCAGCTCCCGACCGGGGCAAGAGACCCAGTACTTC,CASSSRPGQETQYF
-,TRBV12-3/TRBV12-4,-,TRBJ2-6,TGTGCCAGCAGTTCAGGGTGGGGGGCCAACGTCCTGACTTTC,CASSSGWGANVLTF
-,TRBV6-2/TRBV6-3,-,TRBJ1-2,TGTGCCACAAACCGGGACACCGACTATGGCTACACCTTC,CATNRDTDYGYTF